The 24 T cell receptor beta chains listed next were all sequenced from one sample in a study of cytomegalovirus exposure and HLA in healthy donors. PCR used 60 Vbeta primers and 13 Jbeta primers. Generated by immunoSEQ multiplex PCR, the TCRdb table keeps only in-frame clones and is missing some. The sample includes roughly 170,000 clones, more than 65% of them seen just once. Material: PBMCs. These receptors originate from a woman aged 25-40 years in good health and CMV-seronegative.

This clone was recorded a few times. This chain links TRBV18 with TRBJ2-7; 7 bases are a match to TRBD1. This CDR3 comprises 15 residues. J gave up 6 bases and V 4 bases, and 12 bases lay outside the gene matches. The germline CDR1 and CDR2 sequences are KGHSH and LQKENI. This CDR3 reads CASSQIGTVLREQYF. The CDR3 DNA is TGTGCCAGCTCACAAATTGGGACAGTCCTCCGCGAGCAGTACTTC.

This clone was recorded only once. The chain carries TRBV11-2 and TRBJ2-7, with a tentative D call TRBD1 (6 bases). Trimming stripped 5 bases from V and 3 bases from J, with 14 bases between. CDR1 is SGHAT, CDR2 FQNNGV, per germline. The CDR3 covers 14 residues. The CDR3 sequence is CASSQLGQRYEQYF. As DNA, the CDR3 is TGTGCCAGCAGCCAATTAGGACAGCGCTACGAGCAGTACTTC.

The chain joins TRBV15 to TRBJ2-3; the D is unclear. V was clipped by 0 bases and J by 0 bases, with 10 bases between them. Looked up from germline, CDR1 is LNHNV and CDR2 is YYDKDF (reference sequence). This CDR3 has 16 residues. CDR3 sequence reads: CATSRERVGSTDTQYF. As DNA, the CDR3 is TGTGCCACCAGCAGAGAACGGGTAGGCAGCACAGATACGCAGTATTTT.

CDR3 DNA: TGTGCCAGCTCGGGAGGGCCCTTCACAGATACGCAGTATTTT. It codes for CASSGGPFTDTQYF. The chain combines TRBV19 with TRBJ2-3; 8 bases map to TRBD2. Trimming removed 9 bases from V and 2 bases from J; junction bases left unmatched: 7. The CDR3 spans 14 residues. Looked up from germline, CDR1 is LNHDA and CDR2 is SQIVND (reference sequence). Together with reference TRBV19 and TRBJ2-3, the CDR3 gives the full variable domain: DGGITQSPKYLFRKEGQNVTLSCEQNLNHDAMYWYRQDPGQGLRLIYYSQIVNDFQKGDIAEGYSVSREKKESFPLTVTSAQKNPTAFYLCASSGGPFTDTQYFGPGTRLTVL.

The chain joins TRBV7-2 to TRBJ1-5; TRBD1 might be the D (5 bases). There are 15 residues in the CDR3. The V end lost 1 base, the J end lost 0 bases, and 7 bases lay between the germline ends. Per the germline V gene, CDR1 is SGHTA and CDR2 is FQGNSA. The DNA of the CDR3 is TGTGCCAGCAGCTTAGGACAGAATAGCAATCAGCCCCAGCATTTT. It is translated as CASSLGQNSNQPQHF.

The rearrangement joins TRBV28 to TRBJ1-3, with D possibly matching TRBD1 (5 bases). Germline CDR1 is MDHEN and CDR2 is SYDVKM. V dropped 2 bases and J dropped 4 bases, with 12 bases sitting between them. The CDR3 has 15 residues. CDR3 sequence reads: CASSLPPGNGNTIYF. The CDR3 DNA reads TGTGCCAGCAGTTTACCTCCAGGGAACGGAAACACCATATATTTT.

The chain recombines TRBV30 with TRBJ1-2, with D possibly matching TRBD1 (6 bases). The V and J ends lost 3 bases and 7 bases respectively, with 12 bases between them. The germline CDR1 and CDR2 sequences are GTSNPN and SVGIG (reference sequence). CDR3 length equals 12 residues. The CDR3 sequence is CAWSQGSVGYTF. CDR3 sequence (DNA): TGTGCCTGGAGCCAGGGGAGCGTTGGCTACACCTTC.

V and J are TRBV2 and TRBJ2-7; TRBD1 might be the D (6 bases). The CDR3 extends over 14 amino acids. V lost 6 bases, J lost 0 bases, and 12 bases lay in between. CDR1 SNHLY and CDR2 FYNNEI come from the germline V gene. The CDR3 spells CASRRQVSSYEQYF. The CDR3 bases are TGTGCCAGCAGGCGACAGGTGAGCTCCTACGAGCAGTACTTC.

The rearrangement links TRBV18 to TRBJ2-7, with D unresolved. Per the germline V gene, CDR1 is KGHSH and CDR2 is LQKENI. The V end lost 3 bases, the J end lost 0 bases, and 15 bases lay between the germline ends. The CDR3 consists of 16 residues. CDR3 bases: TGTGCCAGCTCACCCGTGGCCCCGAGGAGCTCCTACGAGCAGTACTTC. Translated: CASSPVAPRSSYEQYF.

CDR3 in amino acids: CASRAVREAFF. CDR3 sequence (DNA): TGTGCCAGCAGAGCGGTCAGGGAAGCTTTCTTT. This rearrangement joins TRBV28 to TRBJ1-1; no definite D call. Germline V gene lookup returns CDR1 MDHEN and CDR2 SYDVKM. This CDR3 contains 11 residues. Trimming stripped 6 bases from V and 8 bases from J, with 10 bases between.

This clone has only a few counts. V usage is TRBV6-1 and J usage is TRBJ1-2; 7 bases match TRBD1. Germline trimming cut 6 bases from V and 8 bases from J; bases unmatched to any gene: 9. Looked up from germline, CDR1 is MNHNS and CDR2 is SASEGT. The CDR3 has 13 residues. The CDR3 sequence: CASSPDRDYGYTF. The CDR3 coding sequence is TGTGCCAGCAGCCCAGACAGGGATTACGGCTACACCTTC.

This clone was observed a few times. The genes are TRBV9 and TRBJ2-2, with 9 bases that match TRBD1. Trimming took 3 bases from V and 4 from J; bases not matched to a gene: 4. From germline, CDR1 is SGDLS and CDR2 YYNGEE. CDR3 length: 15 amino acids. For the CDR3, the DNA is TGTGCCAGCAGCGACTTGACAGGGGGCACCGGGGAGCTGTTTTTT. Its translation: CASSDLTGGTGELFF.

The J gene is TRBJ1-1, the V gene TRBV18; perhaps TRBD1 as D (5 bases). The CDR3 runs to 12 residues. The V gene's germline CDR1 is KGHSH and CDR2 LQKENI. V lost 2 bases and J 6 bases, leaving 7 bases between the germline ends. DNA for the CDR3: TGTGCCAGCTCACCAGGGGCTGCTGAAGCTTTCTTT. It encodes CASSPGAAEAFF.

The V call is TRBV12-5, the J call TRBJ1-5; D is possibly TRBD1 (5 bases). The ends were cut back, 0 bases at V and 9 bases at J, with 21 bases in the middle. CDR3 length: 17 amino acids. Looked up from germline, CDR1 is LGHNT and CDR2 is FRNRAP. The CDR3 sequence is CASGLVLGAADGAPQHF. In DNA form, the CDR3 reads TGTGCTAGTGGTTTGGTATTAGGGGCCGCTGATGGGGCGCCCCAGCATTTT.

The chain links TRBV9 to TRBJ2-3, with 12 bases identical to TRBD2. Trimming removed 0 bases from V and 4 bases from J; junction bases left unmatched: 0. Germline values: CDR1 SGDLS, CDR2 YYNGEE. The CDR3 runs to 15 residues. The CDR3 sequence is CASSVGLAGADTQYF. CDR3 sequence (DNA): TGTGCCAGCAGCGTAGGACTAGCGGGGGCAGATACGCAGTATTTT.

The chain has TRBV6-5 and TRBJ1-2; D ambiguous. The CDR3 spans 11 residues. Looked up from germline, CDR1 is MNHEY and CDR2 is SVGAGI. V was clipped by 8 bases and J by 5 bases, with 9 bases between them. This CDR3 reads CASRRIYGYTF. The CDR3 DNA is TGTGCCAGCCGCAGGATTTATGGCTACACCTTC.

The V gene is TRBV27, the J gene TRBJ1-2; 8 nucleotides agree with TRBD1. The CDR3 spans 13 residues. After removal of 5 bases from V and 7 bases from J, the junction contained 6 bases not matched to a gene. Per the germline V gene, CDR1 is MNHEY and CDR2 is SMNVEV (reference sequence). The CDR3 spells CASSLTGGAGYTF. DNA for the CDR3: TGTGCCAGCAGTCTCACAGGGGGGGCTGGCTACACCTTC.

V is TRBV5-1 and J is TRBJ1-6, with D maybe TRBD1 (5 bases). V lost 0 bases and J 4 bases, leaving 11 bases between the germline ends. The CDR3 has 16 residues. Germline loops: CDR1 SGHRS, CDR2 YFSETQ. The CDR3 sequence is CASSLGGGVYNSPLHF. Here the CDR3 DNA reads TGCGCCAGCAGCTTGGGGGGAGGGGTGTATAATTCACCCCTCCACTTT.

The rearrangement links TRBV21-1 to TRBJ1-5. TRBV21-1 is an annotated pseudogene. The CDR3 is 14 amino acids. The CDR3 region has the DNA TGTGCCAGCAGCAAGGAGGGCAGGGATCAGCCCCAGCATTTT. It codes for CASSKEGRDQPQHF.

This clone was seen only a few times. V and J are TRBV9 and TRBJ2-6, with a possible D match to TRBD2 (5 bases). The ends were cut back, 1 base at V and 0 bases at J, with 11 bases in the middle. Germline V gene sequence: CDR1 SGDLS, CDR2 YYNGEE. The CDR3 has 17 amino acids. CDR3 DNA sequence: TGTGCCAGCAGCGTATCGGACTCCAGCTCTGGGGCCAACGTCCTGACTTTC. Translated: CASSVSDSSSGANVLTF.

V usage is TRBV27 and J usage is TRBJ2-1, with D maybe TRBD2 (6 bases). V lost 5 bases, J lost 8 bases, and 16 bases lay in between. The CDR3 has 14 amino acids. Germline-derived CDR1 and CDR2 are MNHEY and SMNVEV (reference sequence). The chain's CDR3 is CASSKGRNPYEQFF. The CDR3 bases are TGTGCCAGCAGTAAAGGGAGGAATCCATATGAGCAGTTCTTC.

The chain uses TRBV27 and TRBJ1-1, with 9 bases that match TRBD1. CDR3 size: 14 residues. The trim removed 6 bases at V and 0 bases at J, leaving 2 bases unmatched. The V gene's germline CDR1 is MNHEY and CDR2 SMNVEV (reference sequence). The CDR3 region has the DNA TGTGCCAGCAGCTGGACAGGGGTGAACACTGAAGCTTTCTTT. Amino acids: CASSWTGVNTEAFF.

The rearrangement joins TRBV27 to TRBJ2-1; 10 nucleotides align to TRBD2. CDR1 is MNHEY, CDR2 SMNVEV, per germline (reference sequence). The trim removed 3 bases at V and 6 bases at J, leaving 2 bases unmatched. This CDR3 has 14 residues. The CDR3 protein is CASSFSGGINEQFF. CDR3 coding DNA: TGTGCCAGCAGTTTTAGCGGGGGGATCAATGAGCAGTTCTTC.

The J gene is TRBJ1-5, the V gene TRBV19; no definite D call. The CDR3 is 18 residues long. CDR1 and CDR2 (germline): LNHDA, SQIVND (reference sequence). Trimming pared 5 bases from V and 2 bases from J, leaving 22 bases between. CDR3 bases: TGTGCCAGTAGTCGAACCGGGAGCCTCCTCTCCGGCAATCAGCCCCAGCATTTT. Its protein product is CASSRTGSLLSGNQPQHF.